Following are 10 T cell receptor beta chains from one sample sequenced in a study of technical replicates of blood from several donors. Assay used: immunoSEQ multiplex PCR; TCRdb lists only in-frame clones, some missing. Of about 83,000 clones listed, about 94% are singletons. The sequenced material came from T cells isolated from PBMCs. These receptors were collected from a human donor in good health.

V is TRBV4-1 and J is TRBJ2-7, with 9 bases lining up with TRBD2. Germline CDR1 and CDR2: MGHRA and YSYEKL. The CDR3 has 18 amino acids. The V and J ends lost 5 bases and 2 bases, in that order; junction bases with no gene match: 16. CDR3 sequence reads: CASSGGNLRGGLTYEQYF. CDR3 DNA: TGCGCCAGCAGCGGGGGTAACTTGCGGGGGGGCCTTACCTACGAGCAGTACTTC.

V usage is TRBV5-6 and J usage is TRBJ1-2; 9 bases are a match to TRBD1. The germline gives CDR1 SGHDT, CDR2 YYEEEE. The CDR3 sequence is 15 residues long. The J segment lost 3 bases and the V segment lost 4 bases, leaving 7 bases of the junction unmatched. CDR3 loop: CASSVRDREYYGYTF. CDR3 sequence (DNA): TGTGCCAGCAGCGTACGGGACAGGGAGTACTATGGCTACACCTTC.

The gene calls are TRBV19 and TRBJ2-7; 11 positions agree with TRBD2. The CDR3 covers 15 residues. Germline-derived CDR1 and CDR2 are LNHDA and SQIVND (reference sequence). Trimming at V came to 6 bases and at J to 3 bases, leaving 7 bases not matched to a gene. The CDR3 bases are TGTGCCAGTAGAGCCCTAGCGGGAGGACGCTACGAGCAGTACTTC. Its translation is CASRALAGGRYEQYF.

The rearrangement links TRBV2 to TRBJ1-3; maybe TRBD1 (6 bases). Germline CDR1 and CDR2: SNHLY and FYNNEI. The CDR3 has 14 amino acids. V lost 6 bases to trimming and J lost 0 bases, with 9 bases between them. CDR3 sequence: CASRPTGSGNTIYF. Written as DNA, the CDR3 is TGTGCCAGCAGGCCGACAGGCTCTGGAAACACCATATATTTT.

This clone was seen only a few times. This chain links TRBV19 with TRBJ1-1, with 8 bases lining up with TRBD1. Trimming cost V 9 bases and J 1 base; bases outside gene matches: 4. The CDR3 contains 13 residues. Germline-derived CDR1 and CDR2 are LNHDA and SQIVND (reference sequence). The CDR3 region has the DNA TGTGCCAGACACAGGGGGGAGAACACTGAAGCTTTCTTT. Protein: CARHRGENTEAFF.

CDR3 sequence: CASSLDRPSPLHF. DNA for the CDR3: TGCGCCAGCAGCTTGGACAGACCTTCACCCCTCCACTTT. J is TRBJ1-6 and V is TRBV5-1; D unresolved. V shed 0 bases and J shed 9 bases, with 7 bases lying between them. CDR3 length: 13 amino acids. Germline V gene data show CDR1 as SGHRS and CDR2 as YFSETQ. The whole variable domain, filled in from reference TRBV5-1 and TRBJ1-6, reads KAGVTQTPRYLIKTRGQQVTLSCSPISGHRSVSWYQQTPGQGLQFLFEYFSETQRNKGNFPGRFSGRQFSNSRSEMNVSTLELGDSALYLCASSLDRPSPLHFGNGTRLTVT.

The V call is TRBV28, the J call TRBJ2-4; D is perhaps TRBD2 (6 bases). This CDR3 contains 14 residues. With 3 bases removed from V and 5 bases from J, the gap between germline ends came to 11 bases. Germline V gene lookup returns CDR1 MDHEN and CDR2 SYDVKM. CDR3 nucleotides: TGTGCCAGCAGTTTCCCGGGAGTGCAAAACATTCAGTACTTC. Its protein product is CASSFPGVQNIQYF.

The J gene is TRBJ1-2, the V gene TRBV6-1, with D uncertain. Trimming cost V 3 bases and J 3 bases, with 8 bases left between them. CDR3 length: 13 amino acids. Germline CDR1 is MNHNS and CDR2 is SASEGT. DNA of the CDR3: TGTGCCAGCAGTGACGACACCTACTATGGCTACACCTTC. It is translated as CASSDDTYYGYTF.

Only one count was recorded for this clone. As DNA, the CDR3 is TGTGCCAGCAGTGAATATATTCTAGGAGGGGAAAAACTGTTTTTT. Encoded protein: CASSEYILGGEKLFF. The chain uses TRBV25-1 and TRBJ1-4; D not resolved. Trimming pared 0 bases from V and 8 bases from J, leaving 13 bases between. CDR1 is MGHDK, CDR2 SYGVNS, per germline. The CDR3 is 15 amino acids.

The rearrangement joins TRBV7-9 to TRBJ1-1, with D possibly being TRBD1 (5 bases). The V and J ends lost 6 bases and 8 bases respectively, with 13 bases between them. The germline V gene encodes CDR1 SEHNR and CDR2 FQNEAQ (reference sequence). This CDR3 region has 12 residues. The CDR3 DNA follows: TGTGCCAGCAGTCCAGGGCTATGGGAAGCTTTCTTT. Its translation is CASSPGLWEAFF.